Reported below is one T cell receptor beta chain. Per the original methods: Cell counts per sample came from amplifying reference gene primers. Libraries were prepared by immunoSEQ multiplex PCR; TCRdb keeps only in-frame clonotypes and omits some of them. The V and J calls and clone size come from that table; D and trimming were worked out from the DNA. Here the sample spans 15,000 to 20,000 clones, about 90% being singletons. This specimen belongs to a study of blood T cell repertoires in COVID-19. About the study: From the United States, Italy and Spain came samples of acute and convalescent COVID-19. PBMCs, B-cell-depleted T cells, or T cells provided the cDNA or gDNA that made up the material.

Sequences were obtained from peripheral blood. This TCR was recovered from a man in his sixties with active COVID-19.

The CDR3 sequence is CASSRPGYTDTQYF. CDR3 DNA sequence: TGTGCCAGCAGCCGTCCCGGTTACACAGATACGCAGTATTTT. The V gene is TRBV6-5, the J gene TRBJ2-3; D is unclear. Trimming stripped 6 bases from V and 2 bases from J, with 12 bases between. CDR3 length equals 14 residues. Germline assignment: CDR1 MNHEY and CDR2 SVGAGI.